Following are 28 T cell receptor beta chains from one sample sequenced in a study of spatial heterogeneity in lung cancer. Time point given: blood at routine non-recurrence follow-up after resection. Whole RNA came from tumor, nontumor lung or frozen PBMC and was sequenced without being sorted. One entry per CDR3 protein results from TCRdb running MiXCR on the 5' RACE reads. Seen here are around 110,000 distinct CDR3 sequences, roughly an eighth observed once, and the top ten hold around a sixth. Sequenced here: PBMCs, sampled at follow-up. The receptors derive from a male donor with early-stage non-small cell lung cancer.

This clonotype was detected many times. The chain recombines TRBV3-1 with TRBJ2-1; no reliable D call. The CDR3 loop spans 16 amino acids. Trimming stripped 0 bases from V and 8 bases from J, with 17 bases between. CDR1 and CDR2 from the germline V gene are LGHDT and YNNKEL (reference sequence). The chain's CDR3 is CASSQDSTVAQYEQFF. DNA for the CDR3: TGTGCCAGCAGCCAAGATTCAACGGTGGCACAATATGAGCAGTTCTTC.

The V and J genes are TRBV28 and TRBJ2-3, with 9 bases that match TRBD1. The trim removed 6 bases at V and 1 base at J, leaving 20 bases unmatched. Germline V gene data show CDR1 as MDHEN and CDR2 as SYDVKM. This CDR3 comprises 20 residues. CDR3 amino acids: CASSPFQGTGRSWRTDTQYF. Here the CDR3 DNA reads TGTGCCAGCAGCCCGTTCCAGGGGACAGGGAGGTCGTGGCGCACAGATACGCAGTATTTT.

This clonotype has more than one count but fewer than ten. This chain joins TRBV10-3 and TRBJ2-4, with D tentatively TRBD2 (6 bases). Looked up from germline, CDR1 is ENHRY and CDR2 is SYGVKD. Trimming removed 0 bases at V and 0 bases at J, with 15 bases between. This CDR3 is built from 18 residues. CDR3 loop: CAISESPGRGTAKNIQYF. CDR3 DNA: TGTGCCATCAGTGAGTCGCCGGGGCGGGGTACAGCCAAAAACATTCAGTACTTC.

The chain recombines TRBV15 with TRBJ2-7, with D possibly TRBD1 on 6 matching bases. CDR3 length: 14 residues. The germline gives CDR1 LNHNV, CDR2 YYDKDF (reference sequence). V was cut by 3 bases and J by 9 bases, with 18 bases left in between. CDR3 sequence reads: CATSSEDRFLGQYF. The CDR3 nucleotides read TGTGCCACCAGCAGCGAAGACAGGTTTCTGGGGCAGTACTTC.

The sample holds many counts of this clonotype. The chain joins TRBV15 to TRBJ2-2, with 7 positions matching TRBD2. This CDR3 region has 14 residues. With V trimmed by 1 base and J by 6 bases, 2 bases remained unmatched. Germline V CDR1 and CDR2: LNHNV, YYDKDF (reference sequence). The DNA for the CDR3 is TGTGCCACCAGCAGAGGACTAGCCCCCGGGGAGCTGTTTTTT. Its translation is CATSRGLAPGELFF.

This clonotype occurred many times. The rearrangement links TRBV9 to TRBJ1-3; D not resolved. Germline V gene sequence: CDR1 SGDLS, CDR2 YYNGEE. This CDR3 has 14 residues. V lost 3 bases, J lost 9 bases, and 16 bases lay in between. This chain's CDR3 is CASSEATSGGTIYF. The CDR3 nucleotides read TGTGCCAGCAGCGAGGCAACCTCTGGAGGCACCATATATTTT.

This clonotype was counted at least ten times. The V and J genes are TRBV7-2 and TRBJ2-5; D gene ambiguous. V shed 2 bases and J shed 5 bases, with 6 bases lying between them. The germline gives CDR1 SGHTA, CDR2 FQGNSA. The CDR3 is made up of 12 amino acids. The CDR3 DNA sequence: TGTGCCAGCAGCTTAAGGGCCGAGACCCAGTACTTC. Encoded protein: CASSLRAETQYF.

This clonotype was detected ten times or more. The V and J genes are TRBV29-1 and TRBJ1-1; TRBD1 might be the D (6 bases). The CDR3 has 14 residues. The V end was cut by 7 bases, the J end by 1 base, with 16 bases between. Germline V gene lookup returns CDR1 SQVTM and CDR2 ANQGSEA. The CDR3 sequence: CSAIRAGANTEAFF. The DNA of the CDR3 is TGCAGCGCCATAAGGGCAGGGGCGAACACTGAAGCTTTCTTT.

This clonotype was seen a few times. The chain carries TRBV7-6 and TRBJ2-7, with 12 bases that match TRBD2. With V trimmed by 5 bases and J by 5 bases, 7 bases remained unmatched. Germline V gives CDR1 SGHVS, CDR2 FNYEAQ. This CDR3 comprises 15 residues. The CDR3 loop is CASSPLAGGGNEQYF. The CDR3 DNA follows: TGTGCCAGCAGCCCACTAGCGGGGGGAGGGAACGAGCAGTACTTC.

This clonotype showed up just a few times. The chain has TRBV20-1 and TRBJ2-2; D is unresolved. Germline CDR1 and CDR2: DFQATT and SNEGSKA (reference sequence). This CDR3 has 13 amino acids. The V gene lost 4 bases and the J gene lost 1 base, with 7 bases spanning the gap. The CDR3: CSAKRENTGELFF. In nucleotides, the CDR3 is TGCAGTGCTAAGAGAGAGAACACCGGGGAGCTGTTTTTT.

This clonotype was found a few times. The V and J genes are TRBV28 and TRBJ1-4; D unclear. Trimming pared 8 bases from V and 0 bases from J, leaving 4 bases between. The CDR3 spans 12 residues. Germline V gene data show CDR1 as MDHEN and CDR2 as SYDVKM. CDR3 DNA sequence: TGTGCCAGCTCCGCAACTAATGAAAAACTGTTTTTT. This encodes CASSATNEKLFF.

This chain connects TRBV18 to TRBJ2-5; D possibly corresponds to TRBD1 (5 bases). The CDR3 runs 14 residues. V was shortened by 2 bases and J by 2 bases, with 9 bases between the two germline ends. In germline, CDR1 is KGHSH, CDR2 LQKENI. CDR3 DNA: TGTGCCAGCTCACCAACTAACAGGCAAGAGACCCAGTACTTC. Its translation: CASSPTNRQETQYF.

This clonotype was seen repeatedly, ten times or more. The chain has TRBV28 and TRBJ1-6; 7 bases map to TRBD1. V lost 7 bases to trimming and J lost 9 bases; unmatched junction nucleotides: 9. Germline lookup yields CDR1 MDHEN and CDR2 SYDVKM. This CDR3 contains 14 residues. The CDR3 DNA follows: TGTGCCAGCATTTCCACAGGGGAGGGTTCACCCCTCCACTTT. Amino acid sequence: CASISTGEGSPLHF.

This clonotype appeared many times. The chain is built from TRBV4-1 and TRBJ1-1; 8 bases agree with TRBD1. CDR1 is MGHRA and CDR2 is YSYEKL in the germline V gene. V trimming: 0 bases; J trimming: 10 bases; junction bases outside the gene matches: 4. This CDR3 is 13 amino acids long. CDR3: CASSQDKTGVAFF. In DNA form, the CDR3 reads TGCGCCAGCAGCCAAGACAAGACAGGGGTAGCTTTCTTT.

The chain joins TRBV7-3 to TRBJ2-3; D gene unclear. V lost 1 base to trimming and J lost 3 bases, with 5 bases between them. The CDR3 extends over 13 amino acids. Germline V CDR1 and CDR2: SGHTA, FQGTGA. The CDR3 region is CASSLRQTDTQYF. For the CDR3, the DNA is TGTGCCAGCAGCTTAAGGCAGACAGATACGCAGTATTTT.

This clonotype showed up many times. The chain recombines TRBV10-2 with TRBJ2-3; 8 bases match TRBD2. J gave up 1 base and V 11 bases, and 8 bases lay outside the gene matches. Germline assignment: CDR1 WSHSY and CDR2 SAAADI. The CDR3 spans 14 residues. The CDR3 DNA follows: TGCGCCGCTAGAACTAGCGGACGCACAGATACGCAGTATTTT. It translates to CAARTSGRTDTQYF.

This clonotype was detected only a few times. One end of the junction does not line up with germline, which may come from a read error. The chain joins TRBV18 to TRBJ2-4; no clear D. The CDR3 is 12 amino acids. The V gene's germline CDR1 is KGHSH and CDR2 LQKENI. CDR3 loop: CASSPDQRILAF. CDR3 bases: TGTGCCAGCTCACCCGACCAACGGATCCTTGCCTTC.

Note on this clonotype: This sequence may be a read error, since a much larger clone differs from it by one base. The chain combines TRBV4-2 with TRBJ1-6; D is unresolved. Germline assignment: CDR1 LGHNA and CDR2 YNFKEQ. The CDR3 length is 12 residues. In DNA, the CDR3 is TGTGTCAGCCGCGGCGGCAATTCACCCCTCCACTTT. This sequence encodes CVSRGGNSPLHF.

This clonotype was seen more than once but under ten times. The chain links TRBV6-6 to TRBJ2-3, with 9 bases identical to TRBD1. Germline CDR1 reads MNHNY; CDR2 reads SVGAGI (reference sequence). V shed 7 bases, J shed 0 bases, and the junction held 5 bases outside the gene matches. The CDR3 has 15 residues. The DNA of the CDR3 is TGTGCCAGCATCAAAGGACAGGGGAGCACAGATACGCAGTATTTT. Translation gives CASIKGQGSTDTQYF.

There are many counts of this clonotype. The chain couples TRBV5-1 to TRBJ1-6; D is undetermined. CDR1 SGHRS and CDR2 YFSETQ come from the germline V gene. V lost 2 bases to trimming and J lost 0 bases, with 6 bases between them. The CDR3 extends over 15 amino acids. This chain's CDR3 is CASSFQSSYNSPLHF. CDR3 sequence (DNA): TGCGCCAGCAGCTTTCAGAGCTCCTATAATTCACCCCTCCACTTT.

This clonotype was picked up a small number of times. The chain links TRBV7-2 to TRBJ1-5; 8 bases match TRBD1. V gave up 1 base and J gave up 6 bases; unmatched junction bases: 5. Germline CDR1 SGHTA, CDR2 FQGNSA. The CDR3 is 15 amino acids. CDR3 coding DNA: TGTGCCAGCAGCTTAGTAGGACAGGGCGGTCAGCCCCAGCATTTT. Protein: CASSLVGQGGQPQHF.

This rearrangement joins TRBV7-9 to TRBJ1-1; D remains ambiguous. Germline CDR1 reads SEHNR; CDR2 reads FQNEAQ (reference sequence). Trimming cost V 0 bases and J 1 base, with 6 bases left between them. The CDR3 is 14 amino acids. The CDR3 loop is CASSLAQTNTEAFF. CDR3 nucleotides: TGTGCCAGCAGCTTAGCACAGACGAACACTGAAGCTTTCTTT.

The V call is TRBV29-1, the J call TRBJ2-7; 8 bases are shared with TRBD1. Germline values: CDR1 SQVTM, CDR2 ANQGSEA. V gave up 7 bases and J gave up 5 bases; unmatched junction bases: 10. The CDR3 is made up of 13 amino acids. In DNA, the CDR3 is TGCAGCGCCCCCGGACAGGGAGGCGACGAGCAGTACTTC. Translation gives CSAPGQGGDEQYF.

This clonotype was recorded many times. The CDR3 DNA reads as TGCAGTGCTAAGACTTTTCCGGGGGGGCCACAGTTCTTC. It yields the protein CSAKTFPGGPQFF. The V gene is TRBV20-1, the J gene TRBJ2-1; TRBD2 agrees at 8 bases. The germline V gene has CDR1 DFQATT and CDR2 SNEGSKA (reference sequence). V dropped 4 bases and J dropped 13; count of bases not matched to a gene: 12. This CDR3 comprises 13 residues.

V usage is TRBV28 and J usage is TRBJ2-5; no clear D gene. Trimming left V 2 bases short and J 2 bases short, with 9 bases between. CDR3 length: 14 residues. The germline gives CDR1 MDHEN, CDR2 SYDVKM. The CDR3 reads CASSLQPMQETQYF. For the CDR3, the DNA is TGTGCCAGCAGTTTACAGCCGATGCAAGAGACCCAGTACTTC.

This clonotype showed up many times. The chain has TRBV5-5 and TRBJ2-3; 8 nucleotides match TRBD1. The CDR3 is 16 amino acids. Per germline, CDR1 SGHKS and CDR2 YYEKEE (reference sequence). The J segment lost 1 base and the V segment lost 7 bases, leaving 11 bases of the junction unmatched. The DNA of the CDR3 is TGTGCCAGCCAACCCCCCCGGGACAGGCGCACAGATACGCAGTATTTT. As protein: CASQPPRDRRTDTQYF. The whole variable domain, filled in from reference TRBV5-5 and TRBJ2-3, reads DAGVTQSPTHLIKTRGQQVTLRCSPISGHKSVSWYQQVLGQGPQFIFQYYEKEERGRGNFPDRFSARQFPNYSSELNVNALLLGDSALYLCASQPPRDRRTDTQYFGPGTRLTVL.

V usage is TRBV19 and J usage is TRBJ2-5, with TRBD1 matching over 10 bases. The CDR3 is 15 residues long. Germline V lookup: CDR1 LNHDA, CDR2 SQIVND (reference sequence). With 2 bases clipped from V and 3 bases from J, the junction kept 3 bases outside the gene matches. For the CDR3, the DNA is TGTGCCAGTAGTATAACCGGGACAGGGGAAGAGACCCAGTACTTC. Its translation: CASSITGTGEETQYF.

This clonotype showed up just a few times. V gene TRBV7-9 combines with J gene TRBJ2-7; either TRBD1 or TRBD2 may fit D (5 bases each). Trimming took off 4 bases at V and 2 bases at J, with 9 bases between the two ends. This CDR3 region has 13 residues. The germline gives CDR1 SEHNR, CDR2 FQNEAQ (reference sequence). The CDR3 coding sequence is TGTGCCAGCAGCTCGGGGCCCACCTACGAGCAGTACTTC. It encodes CASSSGPTYEQYF.